This T cell receptor (beta chain) came from a study of blood T cell repertoires in COVID-19. The CDR3 consists of 13 residues. The germline gives CDR1 GTSNPN, CDR2 SVGIG (reference sequence). V was shortened by 2 bases and J by 3 bases, with 8 bases between the two germline ends. The table came from immunoSEQ multiplex PCR; TCRdb's copy has only in-frame clones and leaves some out. This sample yields some 70,000 clones, of which approximately 80% are seen a single time; 13% belongs to the top ten. Source material: peripheral blood. The chain carries TRBV30 and TRBJ1-5; D unresolved. The source is a man aged 50 to 60 with COVID-19, enrolled during active disease. CDR3 in amino acids: CAWSTRNNQPQHF. CDR3 nucleotides: TGTGCCTGGAGTACGAGGAACAATCAGCCCCAGCATTTT.